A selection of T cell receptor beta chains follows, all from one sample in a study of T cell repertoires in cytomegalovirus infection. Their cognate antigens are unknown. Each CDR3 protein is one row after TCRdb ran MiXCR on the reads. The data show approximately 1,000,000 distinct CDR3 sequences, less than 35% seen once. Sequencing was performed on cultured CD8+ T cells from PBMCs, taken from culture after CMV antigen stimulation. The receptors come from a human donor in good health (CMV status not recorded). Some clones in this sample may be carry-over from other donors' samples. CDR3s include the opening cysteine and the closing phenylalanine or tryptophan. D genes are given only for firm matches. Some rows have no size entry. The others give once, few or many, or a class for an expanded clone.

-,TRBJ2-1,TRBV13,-,CASSLGRALYEQFF,TGTGCCAGCAGCTTGGGCAGGGCCCTCTATGAGCAGTTCTTC
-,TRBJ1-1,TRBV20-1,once,CSASLAWLNEAFF,TGCAGTGCTAGTTTAGCATGGCTCAATGAAGCTTTCTTT
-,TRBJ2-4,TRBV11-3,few,CASSSRTEGRNIQYF,TGTGCCAGCAGCTCTCGGACCGAAGGAAGAAACATTCAGTACTTC
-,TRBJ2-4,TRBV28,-,CASSLGGLGAKNIQYF,TGTGCCAGCAGTTTAGGGGGTCTAGGAGCCAAAAACATTCAGTACTTC
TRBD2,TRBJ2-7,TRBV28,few,CASSSGTSGDEQYF,TGTGCCAGCAGTTCGGGGACTAGCGGGGACGAGCAGTACTTC
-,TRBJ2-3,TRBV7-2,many,CASSLMETDTQYF,TGTGCCAGCAGCTTAATGGAAACAGATACGCAGTATTTT
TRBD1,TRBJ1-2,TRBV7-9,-,CASSLARTGALGYTF,TGTGCCAGCAGCTTAGCGAGGACAGGAGCGCTGGGCTACACCTTT
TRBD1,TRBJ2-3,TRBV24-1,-,CATSDGQGSTDTQYF,TGTGCCACCAGTGACGGACAGGGGAGCACAGATACGCAGTATTTT
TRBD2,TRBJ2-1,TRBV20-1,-,CSAAEGRGATLWDNEQFF,TGCAGTGCCGCGGAGGGGCGGGGGGCGACATTGTGGGACAATGAGCAGTTCTTC
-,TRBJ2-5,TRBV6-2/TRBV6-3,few,CASSYSYYQETQYF,TGTGCCAGCAGTTACAGCTATTACCAAGAGACCCAGTACTTC
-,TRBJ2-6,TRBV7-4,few,CASSIIASGANVLTF,TGTGCCAGCAGCATAATAGCCTCTGGGGCCAACGTCCTGACTTTC
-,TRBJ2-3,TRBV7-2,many,CASRGADTQYF,TGTGCCAGCAGAGGGGCAGATACGCAGTATTTT
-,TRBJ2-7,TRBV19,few,CASSIAAGVAYEQYF,TGTGCCAGTAGTATAGCGGCAGGGGTGGCCTACGAGCAGTACTTC
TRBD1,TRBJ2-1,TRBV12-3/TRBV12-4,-,CASSSRDRDNEQFF,TGTGCCAGCAGTTCCCGGGACAGGGACAATGAGCAGTTCTTC
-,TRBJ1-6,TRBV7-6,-,CASSPIGAWSPLHF,TGTGCCAGCAGTCCGATAGGGGCTTGGTCACCCCTCCACTTT
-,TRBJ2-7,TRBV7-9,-,CASSSGSSPYEQYF,TGTGCCAGCAGCTCCGGGTCCTCCCCCTACGAGCAGTACTTC
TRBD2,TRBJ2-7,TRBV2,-,CASEAGGPREQYF,TGTGCCAGCGAGGCGGGGGGGCCCCGGGAGCAGTACTTC
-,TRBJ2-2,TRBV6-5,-,CATTPRGSPSNTGELFF,TGTGCCACCACCCCCCGGGGGAGCCCGTCGAACACCGGGGAGCTGTTTTTT
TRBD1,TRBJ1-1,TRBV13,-,CASSLDRGLGDTEAFF,TGTGCCAGCAGTTTAGACAGGGGGCTAGGGGACACTGAAGCTTTCTTT
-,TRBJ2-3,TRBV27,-,CASSLLVPDTQYF,TGTGCCAGCAGTTTATTAGTCCCAGATACGCAGTATTTT
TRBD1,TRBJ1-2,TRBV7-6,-,CASSLTGVPYGYTF,TGTGCCAGCAGCCTAACAGGGGTCCCCTATGGCTACACCTTC
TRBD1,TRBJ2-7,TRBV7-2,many,CASSPTGQAYEQYF,TGTGCCAGCAGCCCAACCGGACAGGCCTACGAGCAGTACTTC
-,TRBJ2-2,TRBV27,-,CASSFGPGVGTGELFF,TGTGCCAGCAGTTTTGGTCCAGGGGTAGGCACCGGGGAGCTGTTTTTT
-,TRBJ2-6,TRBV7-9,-,CASTLGGGGYGANVLTF,TGTGCCAGCACCCTGGGAGGGGGCGGTTATGGGGCCAACGTCCTGACTTTC
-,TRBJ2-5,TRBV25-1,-,CASNLGLLQETQYF,TGTGCCAGCAACCTCGGACTGCTACAAGAGACCCAGTACTTC
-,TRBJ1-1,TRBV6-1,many,CASSEAVWGSAEAFF,TGTGCCAGCAGTGAAGCAGTTTGGGGTAGTGCTGAAGCTTTCTTT
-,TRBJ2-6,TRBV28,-,CASSLDIISGANVLTF,TGTGCCAGCAGTTTAGACATAATCTCTGGGGCCAACGTCCTGACTTTC
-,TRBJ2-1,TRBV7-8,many,CASSPPDRPSYNEQFF,TGTGCCAGCAGCCCCCCCGACAGGCCATCCTACAATGAGCAGTTCTTC
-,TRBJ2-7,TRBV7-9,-,CASSLEAGVTYEQYF,TGTGCCAGCAGCTTAGAGGCCGGGGTGACCTACGAGCAGTACTTC
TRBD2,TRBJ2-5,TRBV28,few,CASSLPSGGLPETQYF,TGTGCCAGCAGCCTCCCTAGCGGAGGCCTCCCCGAGACCCAGTACTTC
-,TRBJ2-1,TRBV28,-,CASSLRDSDNEQFF,TGTGCCAGCAGCCTCCGGGACTCAGACAATGAGCAGTTCTTC
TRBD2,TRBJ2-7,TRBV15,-,CATSREAGGYEQYF,TGTGCCACCAGCAGAGAAGCGGGGGGTTACGAGCAGTACTTC
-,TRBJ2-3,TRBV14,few,CASSLFSITDTQYF,TGTGCCAGCAGCCTGTTTTCCATCACAGATACGCAGTATTTT
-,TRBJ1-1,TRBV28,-,CASSSPTPTEHEAFF,TGTGCCAGCAGTTCCCCCACCCCGACAGAGCATGAAGCTTTCTTT
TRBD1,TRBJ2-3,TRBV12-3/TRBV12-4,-,CASSPVRGRQYF,TGTGCCAGCAGCCCGGTCAGGGGGAGGCAGTATTTT
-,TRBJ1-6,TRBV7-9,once,CASSLGGHESPLHF,TGTGCCAGCAGCTTAGGGGGACACGAATCACCCCTCCACTTT
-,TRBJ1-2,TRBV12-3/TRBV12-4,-,CASNEGGYGYTF,TGTGCCAGCAACGAAGGAGGCTATGGCTACACCTTC
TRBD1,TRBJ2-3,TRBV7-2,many,CASSRTGGGTDTQYF,TGTGCCAGCAGCCGGACAGGGGGAGGCACAGATACGCAGTATTTT
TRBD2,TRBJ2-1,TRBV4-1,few,CASSQEPTGGSNEQFF,TGCGCCAGCAGCCAAGAGCCGACGGGGGGGTCAAATGAGCAGTTCTTC
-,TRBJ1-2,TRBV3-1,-,CASSQEDATNYGYTF,TGTGCCAGCAGCCAAGAAGACGCGACTAACTATGGCTACACCTTC
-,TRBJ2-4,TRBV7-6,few,CASSHRGGGENIQYF,TGTGCCAGCAGCCATAGAGGGGGAGGCGAAAACATTCAGTACTTC
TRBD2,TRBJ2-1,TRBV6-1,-,CASSPRFSGMFEQFF,TGTGCCAGCAGTCCCCGATTTAGCGGGATGTTTGAGCAGTTCTTC
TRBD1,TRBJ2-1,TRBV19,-,CATGTGGANEQFF,TGTGCCACCGGGACAGGGGGAGCCAATGAGCAGTTCTTC
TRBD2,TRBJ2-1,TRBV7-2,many,CASSLIAGGLFSADEQFF,TGTGCCAGCAGCTTAATAGCGGGGGGGCTGTTCAGCGCCGATGAGCAGTTCTTC
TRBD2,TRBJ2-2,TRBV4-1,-,CASSHGRAGVPNTGELFF,TGCGCCAGCAGCCACGGTCGAGCGGGGGTGCCGAACACCGGGGAGCTGTTTTTT
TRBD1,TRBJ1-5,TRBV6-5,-,CASRRTTGGGQPQHF,TGTGCCAGCAGACGGACGACAGGGGGCGGTCAGCCCCAGCATTTT